The 6 T cell receptor beta chains presented below share a single source sample, sequenced in a study of tumor-infiltrating lymphocytes in primary liver carcinoma. For each extraction, RNA and DNA were obtained together from around 20-30 mg of unsorted bulk tissue. TCR beta cDNA was reverse-transcribed from about 500 ng of total RNA. The reaction used a constant-region primer and ProtoScript II reverse transcriptase. Three rounds of nested multiplex PCR with slightly modified ARM-PCR produced TCR beta libraries. Use of TRBV1-TRBV30 forward primers with a C-beta reverse primer characterized the first two PCR rounds, which lasted around 9 cycles each. TCRdb re-called the multiplex PCR reads with MiXCR, one entry per CDR3 protein. The repertoire includes just under 55,000 distinct CDR3 sequences, over 65% of them detected once, and about 26% sits in the top ten. Sequenced: liver tumor tissue from sampling region 2. Noted subset: tumor region T2, inferior pole. The receptors come from a man between 35 and 55 years old with primary liver carcinoma and hepatitis B virus infection.

On this clonotype: Germline is not matched at one junction end, which may reflect a read error. The chain carries TRBV7-9 and TRBJ2-2, with D tentatively TRBD1 (6 bases). CDR3 length equals 14 residues. Per germline, CDR1 SEHNR and CDR2 FQNEAQ (reference sequence). CDR3 sequence: CPSSLGTNTGELFF. The CDR3 DNA sequence: TGTCCCAGCAGCTTAGGGACAAATACCGGGGAGCTGTTTTTT.

To note about this clonotype: The junction does not match germline at one end; this may be a read error. The CDR3 here is CSVDRVLGCTF. CDR3 sequence (DNA): TGCAGCGTTGACAGGGTTCTTGGCTGCACGTTC. The chain combines TRBV29-1 with TRBJ1-2, with a tentative D call TRBD1 (5 bases). Germline values: CDR1 SQVTM, CDR2 ANQGSEA. CDR3 length: 11 amino acids.

In regard to this clonotype: A read error may account for a junction end that differs from germline. The V call is TRBV6-6, the J call TRBJ2-7; a possible D gene is TRBD1 (5 bases). Germline-derived CDR1 and CDR2 are MNHNY and SVGAGI (reference sequence). This CDR3 spans 14 amino acids. CDR3: CAVRRQQHFYEQYF. CDR3 sequence (DNA): TGTGCCGTCCGGAGACAGCAGCATTTCTACGAGCAGTATTTC.

V is TRBV11-3 and J is TRBJ2-3; a weak D match, TRBD1 (6 bases). The DNA end favors TRBJ1-5, so the J call may be wrong. The germline gives CDR1 SGHNT, CDR2 YENEEA. The CDR3 is 15 residues long. In DNA, the CDR3 is TGTGCCAACAGTTCCAGAGGGGGAGGCACAGATAGGCAGCATTTT. It codes for CANSSRGGGTDRQHF.

About this clonotype: The final CDR3 position lacks the conserved phenylalanine or tryptophan, pointing to a likely read error. J is TRBJ2-1 and V is TRBV4-1; 11 bases fit TRBD2. Germline CDR1 and CDR2: MGHRA and YSYEKL. This CDR3 is 16 amino acids long. The CDR3 bases are TGCGCCAGCGGCCAATCCGGGACTAGCGGTGACGATGAGCAGTTCCTC. It encodes CASGQSGTSGDDEQFL.

On this clonotype itself: The conserved phenylalanine or tryptophan is not found at the CDR3 terminus, so this likely reflects a read error. V and J are TRBV6-1 and TRBJ1-1; D possibly corresponds to TRBD1 (5 bases). The CDR3 is 13 residues long. The germline V gene encodes CDR1 MNHNS and CDR2 SASEGT. The CDR3 nucleotides read TGTGGCAGCAATTTGGACATTTCCACTGAAGCTTTCCTT. It translates to CGSNLDISTEAFL.